The clone carrying this T cell receptor beta chain has more than one count but fewer than ten. Its antigen is unidentified. CDR1 and CDR2 from the germline V gene are DFQATT and SNEGSKA (reference sequence). The J segment lost 6 bases and the V segment lost 6 bases, leaving 13 bases of the junction unmatched. This CDR3 has 15 amino acids. The sample comes from a study of T cells after yellow fever vaccination. Study details: Low-cell-number fractions were prepared with SMART-Seq v4 Ultra Low Input. The study's findings and limits: Clones from primary vaccination mostly reappeared after the booster (96% CD4, approximately 86% CD8). Some clonotypes were seen in both the CD4 and the CD8 compartments. These made up a small share and likely arose from convergent recombination.

MiXCR, run by TCRdb on the 5' RACE reads, gives a single entry per CDR3 protein. The sample has around 550,000 distinct CDR3 sequences; 15% to 20% are singletons. The specimen was PBMCs, collected 15 days after the yellow fever booster vaccination. The sequence derives from a man in his thirties or forties who received the YFV17D yellow fever vaccine. The chain joins TRBV20-1 to TRBJ2-2; 7 bases align to TRBD2. The CDR3 sequence: CSALGLGITPGELFF. The CDR3 bases are TGCAGTGCCCTCGGACTAGGGATAACTCCCGGGGAGCTGTTTTTT.